This entry describes one TCR beta chain. This clonotype was counted many times. Its antigen remains unidentified. Base qualities are not at hand, and no much larger clone is one base apart. According to the germline V gene (reference sequence), CDR1 reads DFQATT and CDR2 reads SNEGSKA. After removal of 6 bases from V and 1 base from J, the junction retains 7 bases not matched to a gene. From its cysteine to its phenylalanine, the CDR3 spans 15 amino acids. Kept here is only the CDR3 DNA, which spans 45 bases and is read in frame from base 1. Amplification of TCR beta CDR3 regions was carried out from RNA transcripts. A first-round RT-PCR of the TCR CDR3 used the HTBI primer set with the Qiagen OneStep RT-PCR kit. Libraries were constructed in a second round of multiplex PCR, after which size selection and purification were performed. The libraries were sequenced on an Illumina HiSeq2000 using paired-end 100 bp reads. The authors' pipeline ran thus. SOAPnuke was used to process the raw data, removing reads that contained adapters or uncalled bases, had a mean Phred below 15, or lacked an exact match to the constant primer or identifier. COPE v1.2.5 was used to merge high-quality paired reads, and clonotypes were defined as unique nucleotide sequences. Clonotypes were aligned to IMGT TRBV, TRBD and TRBJ reference segments using MiTCR v1.1. The analysis was restricted to V-J combinations with a frequency above 0.0001, which together covered just over 99% of the repertoires. The TCS score was defined as F50 (clonal expansion) divided by E x V (chaos), with BLOSUM62-based TCRdist calculated between CDR3 peptides within each V-J. Welch's t-statistics and random forest reduced roughly 500 V-J features to 13, which were used in a naive Bayes classifier (R e1071). The public reads were reanalyzed by TCRdb: fastp trimming at Q25, MiXCR alignment, in-frame beta chains only. Each record represents a unique CDR3 protein, reported with the most common genes and DNA among its rows. The authors' filters were not applied to this entry. The sample has some 600,000 distinct CDR3 sequences on record, around 14% of them singletons. Clones ranked in the top ten supply roughly 6.2% of the sample.

The sample is drawn from a study of T cells in Graves' hyperthyroidism and ophthalmopathy (dated by TCRdb to between 2018 and 2020). About the study as a whole: Peripheral blood samples were taken at initial diagnosis, before any treatment was given. The 85 to 100 discovery patients were divided at random into training and test sets in a 7:3 ratio. Once sampling was done, hyperthyroidism patients were given methimazole at a starting dose of 30 mg daily, whereas ophthalmopathy patients were given high-dose intravenous methylprednisolone. TCR V-J signatures able to tell the groups apart were searched for in a discovery cohort of 100 patients, of whom more than 40 had Graves' ophthalmopathy and roughly 59 had stable Graves' hyperthyroidism. In roughly six Graves' hyperthyroidism patients, the study also compared T-cell repertoires from thyroid tissue with T-cell repertoires from blood. Prospective prediction of ophthalmopathy was tested in an independent validation cohort consisting of some 18 hyperthyroidism patients and around 16 patients who later progressed to ophthalmopathy. According to the paper, TCR Vbeta CDR3 sequencing was carried out on over 130 peripheral blood samples, which came from 40 to 45 ophthalmopathy, 80 or so hyperthyroidism and about 17 progressor patients. The paper as a whole reports these results and caveats: Blood samples also contained most of the expanded thyroid clonotypes (frequency above 0.001), which suggests that blood repertoires may reflect thyroid immune responses. Sample size was not statistically predetermined, and blinding of investigators to group allocation was not performed. In validation, the model predicted progression to ophthalmopathy a median of about 6.8 months before onset, with roughly 70% sensitivity and just under 75% specificity. In cross-validation, a model built on a 13 V-J signature told ophthalmopathy apart from stable hyperthyroidism with less than 90% sensitivity and roughly 81% specificity, and in testing the same model reached 80%/75%.

Hyperthyroidism patients were aged 18 to 65 years and newly diagnosed, with disease duration of less than 2 months. Patients with uncontrolled infections, other autoimmune diseases, pregnancy or lactation were excluded. Diagnoses relied on clinical symptoms, serum thyroxine and TRAb, thyroid ultrasound and orbital computed tomography. For progressor patients, blood was drawn at the first diagnosis of hyperthyroidism, before any ophthalmopathy symptoms had appeared. PBMCs were isolated from about 10 ml of fresh peripheral blood by Ficoll-Paque density gradient centrifugation. Progressor patients were defined as those initially diagnosed with Graves' hyperthyroidism in whom ophthalmopathy developed during follow-up. Trizol reagent was used to extract total RNA, and RNA quality was then checked on an Agilent 2100 Bioanalyzer.

In this chain, TRBV20-1 is recombined with TRBJ2-1; TRBD2 lines up with 9 middle nucleotides. The sequence came from a young woman with Graves' hyperthyroidism that later progressed to Graves' ophthalmopathy. The sample comprised blood. The CDR3: CSARLREGSYNEQFF. In nucleotides, the sequence is TGCAGTGCGAGATTGCGGGAGGGGTCCTACAATGAGCAGTTCTTC.